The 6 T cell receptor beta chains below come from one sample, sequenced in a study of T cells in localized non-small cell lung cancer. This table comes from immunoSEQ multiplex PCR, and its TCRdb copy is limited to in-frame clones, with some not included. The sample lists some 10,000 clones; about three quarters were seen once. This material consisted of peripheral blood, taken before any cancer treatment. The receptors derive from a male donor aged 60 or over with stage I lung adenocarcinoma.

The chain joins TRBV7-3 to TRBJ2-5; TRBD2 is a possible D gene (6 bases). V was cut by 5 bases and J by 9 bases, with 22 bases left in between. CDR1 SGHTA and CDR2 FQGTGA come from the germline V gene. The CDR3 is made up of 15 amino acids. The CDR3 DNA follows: TGTGCCAGCAGCCCCCAGCCCTGGGCGGGGTCGGCCCAGTACTTC. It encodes CASSPQPWAGSAQYF.

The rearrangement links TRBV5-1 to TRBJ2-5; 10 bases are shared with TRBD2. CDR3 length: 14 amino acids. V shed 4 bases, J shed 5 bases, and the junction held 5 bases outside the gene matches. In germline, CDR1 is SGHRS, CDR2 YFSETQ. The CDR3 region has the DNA TGCGCCAGCAGCCCGGGACTAGCGACGGAGACCCAGTACTTC. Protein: CASSPGLATETQYF. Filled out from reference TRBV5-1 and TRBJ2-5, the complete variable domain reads KAGVTQTPRYLIKTRGQQVTLSCSPISGHRSVSWYQQTPGQGLQFLFEYFSETQRNKGNFPGRFSGRQFSNSRSEMNVSTLELGDSALYLCASSPGLATETQYFGPGTRLLVL.

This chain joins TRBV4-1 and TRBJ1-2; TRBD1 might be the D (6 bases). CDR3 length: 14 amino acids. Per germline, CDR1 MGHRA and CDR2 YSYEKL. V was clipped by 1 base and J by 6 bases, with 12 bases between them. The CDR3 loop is CASSQVGRGHGYTF. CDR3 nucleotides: TGCGCCAGCAGCCAAGTAGGCAGGGGCCATGGCTACACCTTC.

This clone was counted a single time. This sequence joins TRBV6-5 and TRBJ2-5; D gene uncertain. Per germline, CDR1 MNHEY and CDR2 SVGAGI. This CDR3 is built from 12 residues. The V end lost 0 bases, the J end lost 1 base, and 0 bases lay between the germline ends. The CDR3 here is CASSYSQETQYF. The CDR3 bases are TGTGCCAGCAGTTACTCCCAAGAGACCCAGTACTTC.

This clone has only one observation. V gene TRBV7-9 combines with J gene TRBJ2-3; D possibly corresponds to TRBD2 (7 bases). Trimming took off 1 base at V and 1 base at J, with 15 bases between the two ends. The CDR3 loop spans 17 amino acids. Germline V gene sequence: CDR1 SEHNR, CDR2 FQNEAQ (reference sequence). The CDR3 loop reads CASSLGGGLAGTDTQYF. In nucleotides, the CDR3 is TGTGCCAGCAGCTTAGGAGGGGGGCTAGCGGGCACAGATACGCAGTATTTT.

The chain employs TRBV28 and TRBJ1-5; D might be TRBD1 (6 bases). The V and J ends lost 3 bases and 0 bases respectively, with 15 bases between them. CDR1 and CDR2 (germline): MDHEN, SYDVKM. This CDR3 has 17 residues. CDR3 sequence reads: CASSLKVGGYSNQPQHF. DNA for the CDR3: TGTGCCAGCAGTTTGAAGGTGGGGGGCTATAGCAATCAGCCCCAGCATTTT.